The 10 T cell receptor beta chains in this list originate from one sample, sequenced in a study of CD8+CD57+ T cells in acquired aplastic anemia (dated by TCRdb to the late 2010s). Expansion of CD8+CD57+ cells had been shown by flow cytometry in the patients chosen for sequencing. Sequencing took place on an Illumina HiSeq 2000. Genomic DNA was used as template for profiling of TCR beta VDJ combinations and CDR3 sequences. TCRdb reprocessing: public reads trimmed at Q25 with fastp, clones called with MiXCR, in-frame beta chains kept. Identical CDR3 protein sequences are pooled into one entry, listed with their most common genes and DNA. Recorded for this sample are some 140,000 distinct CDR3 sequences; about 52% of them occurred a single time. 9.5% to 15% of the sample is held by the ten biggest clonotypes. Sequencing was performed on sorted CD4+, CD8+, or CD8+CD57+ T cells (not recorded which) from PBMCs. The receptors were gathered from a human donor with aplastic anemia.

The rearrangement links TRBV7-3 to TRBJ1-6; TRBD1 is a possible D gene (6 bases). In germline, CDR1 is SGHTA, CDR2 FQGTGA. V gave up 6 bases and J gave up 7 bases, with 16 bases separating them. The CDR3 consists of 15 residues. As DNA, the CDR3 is TGTGCCAGCAGTAAACAGGGATTCGGCAATTCACCCCTCCACTTT. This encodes CASSKQGFGNSPLHF.

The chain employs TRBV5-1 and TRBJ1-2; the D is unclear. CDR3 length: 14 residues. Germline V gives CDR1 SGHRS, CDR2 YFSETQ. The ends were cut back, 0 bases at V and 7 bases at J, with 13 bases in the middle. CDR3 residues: CASSLVEGPSGYTF. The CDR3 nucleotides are TGCGCCAGCAGCTTGGTGGAGGGTCCCTCTGGCTACACCTTC.

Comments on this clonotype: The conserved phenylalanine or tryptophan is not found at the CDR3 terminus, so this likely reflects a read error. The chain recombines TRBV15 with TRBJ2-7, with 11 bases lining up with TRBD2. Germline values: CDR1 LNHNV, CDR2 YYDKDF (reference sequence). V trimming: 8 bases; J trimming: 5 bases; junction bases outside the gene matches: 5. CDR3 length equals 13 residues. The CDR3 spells CATSSGGPDEQYL. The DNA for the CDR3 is TGTGCCACCTCTAGCGGGGGGCCAGACGAGCAGTACCTC.

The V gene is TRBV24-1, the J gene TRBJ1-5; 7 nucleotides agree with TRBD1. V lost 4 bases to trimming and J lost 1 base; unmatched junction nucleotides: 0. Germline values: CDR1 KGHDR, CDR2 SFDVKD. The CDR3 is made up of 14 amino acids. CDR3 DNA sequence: TGTGCCACCAGTGAGGGACAGAGCAATCAGCCCCAGCATTTT. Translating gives CATSEGQSNQPQHF.

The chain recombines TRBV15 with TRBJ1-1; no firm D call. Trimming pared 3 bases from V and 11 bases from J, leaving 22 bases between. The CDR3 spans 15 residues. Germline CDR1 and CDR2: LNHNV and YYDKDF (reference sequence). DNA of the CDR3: TGTGCCACCAGCAGCTCCCCCGCGGCAGTAAAGACGGCTTTCTTT. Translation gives CATSSSPAAVKTAFF.

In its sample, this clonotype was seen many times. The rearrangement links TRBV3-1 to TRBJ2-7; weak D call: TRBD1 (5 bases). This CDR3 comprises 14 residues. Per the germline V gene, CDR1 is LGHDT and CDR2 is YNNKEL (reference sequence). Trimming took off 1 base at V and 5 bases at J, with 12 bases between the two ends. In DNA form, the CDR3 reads TGTGCCAGCAGCCAAGTCCTAGGGGCGGACGAGCAGTACTTC. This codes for CASSQVLGADEQYF.

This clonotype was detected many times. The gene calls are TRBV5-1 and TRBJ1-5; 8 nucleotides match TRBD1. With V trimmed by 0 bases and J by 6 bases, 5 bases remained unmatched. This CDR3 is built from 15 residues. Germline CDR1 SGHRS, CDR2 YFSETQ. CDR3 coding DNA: TGCGCCAGCAGCTTGGAGGGACAGGCGAGTCAGCCCCAGCATTTT. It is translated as CASSLEGQASQPQHF.

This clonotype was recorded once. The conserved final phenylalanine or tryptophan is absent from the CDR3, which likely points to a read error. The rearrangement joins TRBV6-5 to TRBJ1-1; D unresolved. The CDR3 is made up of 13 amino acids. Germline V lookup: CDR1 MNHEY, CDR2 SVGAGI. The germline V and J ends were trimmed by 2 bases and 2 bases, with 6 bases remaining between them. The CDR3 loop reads CASSYTANTEAFL. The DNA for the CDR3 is TGTGCCAGCAGTTACACGGCTAACACTGAAGCTTTCCTT.

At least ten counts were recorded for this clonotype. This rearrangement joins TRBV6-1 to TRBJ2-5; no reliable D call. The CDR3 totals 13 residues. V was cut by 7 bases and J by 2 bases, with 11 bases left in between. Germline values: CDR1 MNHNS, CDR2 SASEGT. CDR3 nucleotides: TGTGCCAGCAAAGCGCTAGATCAAGAGACCCAGTACTTC. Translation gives CASKALDQETQYF.

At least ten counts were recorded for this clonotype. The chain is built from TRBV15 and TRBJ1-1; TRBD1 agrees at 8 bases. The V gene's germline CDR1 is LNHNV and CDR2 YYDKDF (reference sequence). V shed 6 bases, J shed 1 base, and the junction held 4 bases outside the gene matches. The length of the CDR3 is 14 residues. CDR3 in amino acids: CATRPGGPNTEAFF. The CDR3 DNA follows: TGTGCCACCAGGCCAGGGGGCCCGAACACTGAAGCTTTCTTT.